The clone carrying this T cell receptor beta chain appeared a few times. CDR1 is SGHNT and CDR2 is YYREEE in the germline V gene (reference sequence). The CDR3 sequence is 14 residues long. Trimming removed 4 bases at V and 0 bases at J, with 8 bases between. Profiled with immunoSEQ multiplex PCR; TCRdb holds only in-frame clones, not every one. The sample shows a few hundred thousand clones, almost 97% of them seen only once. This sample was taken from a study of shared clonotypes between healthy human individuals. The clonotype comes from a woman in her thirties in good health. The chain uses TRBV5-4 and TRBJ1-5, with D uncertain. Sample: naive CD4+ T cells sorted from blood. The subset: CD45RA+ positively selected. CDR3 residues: CASSHEPSNQPQHF. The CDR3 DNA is TGTGCCAGCAGCCACGAGCCTAGCAATCAGCCCCAGCATTTT. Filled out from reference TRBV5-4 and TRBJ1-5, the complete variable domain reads ETGVTQSPTHLIKTRGQQVTLRCSSQSGHNTVSWYQQALGQGPQFIFQYYREEENGRGNFPPRFSGLQFPNYSSELNVNALELDDSALYLCASSHEPSNQPQHFGDGTRLSIL.